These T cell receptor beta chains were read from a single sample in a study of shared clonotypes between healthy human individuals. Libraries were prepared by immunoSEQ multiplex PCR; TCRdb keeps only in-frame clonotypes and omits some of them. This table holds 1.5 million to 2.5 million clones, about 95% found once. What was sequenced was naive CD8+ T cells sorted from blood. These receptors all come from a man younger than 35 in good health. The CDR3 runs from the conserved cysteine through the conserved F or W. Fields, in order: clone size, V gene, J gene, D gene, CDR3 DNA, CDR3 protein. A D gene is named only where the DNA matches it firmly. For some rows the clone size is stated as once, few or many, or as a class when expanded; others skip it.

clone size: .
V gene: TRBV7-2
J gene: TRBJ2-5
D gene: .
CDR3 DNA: TGTGCCAGCAGCCGGGACTTACCCCAAGAGACCCAGTACTTC
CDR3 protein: CASSRDLPQETQYF

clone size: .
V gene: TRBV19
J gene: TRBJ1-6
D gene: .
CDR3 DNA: TGTGCCAGTAGTATAGGTCTCGGCGATTCACCCCTCCACTTT
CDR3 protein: CASSIGLGDSPLHF

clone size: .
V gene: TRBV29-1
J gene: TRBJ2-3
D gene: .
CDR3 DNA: TGCAGCACCCTGGAGATAACGCGGCATACGCAGTATTTT
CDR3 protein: CSTLEITRHTQYF

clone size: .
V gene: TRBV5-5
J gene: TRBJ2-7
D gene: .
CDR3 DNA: TGTGCCAGCAGCTTGACCCCCTACGCCTACGAGCAGTACTTC
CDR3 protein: CASSLTPYAYEQYF

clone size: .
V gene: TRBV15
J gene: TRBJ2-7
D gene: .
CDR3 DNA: TGTGCCACCAGCAGAGTTCCACTTACCTACGAGCAGTACTTC
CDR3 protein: CATSRVPLTYEQYF

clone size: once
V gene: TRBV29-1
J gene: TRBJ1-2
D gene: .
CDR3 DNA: TGCAGCGTTGAACTGGAGGGGGGCTACACCTTC
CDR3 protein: CSVELEGGYTF

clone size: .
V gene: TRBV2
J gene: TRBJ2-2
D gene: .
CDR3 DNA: TGTGCCAGCAGTGGTCGTCGGGAGCTGTTTTTT
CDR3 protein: CASSGRRELFF

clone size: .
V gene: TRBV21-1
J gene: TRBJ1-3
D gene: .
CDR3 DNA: TGTGCCAGCAGCCCCTCTCGGGACAGGGGAAACTTGCTTCTTGGAAACACCATATATTTT
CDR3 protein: CASSPSRDRGNLLLGNTIYF

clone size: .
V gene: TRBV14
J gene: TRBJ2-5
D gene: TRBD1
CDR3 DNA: TGTGCCAGCAGCCCATTTGGTGGGACAGAATATAGAGAGACCCAGTACTTC
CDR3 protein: CASSPFGGTEYRETQYF

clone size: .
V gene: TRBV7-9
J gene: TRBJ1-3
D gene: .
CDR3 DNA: TGTGCCAGCAGACCGGGGCTAGGACACACCATATATTTT
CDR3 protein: CASRPGLGHTIYF

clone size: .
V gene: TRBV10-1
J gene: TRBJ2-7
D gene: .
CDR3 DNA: TGCGCCAGCAGTGACCCAGAAGAGGAGCAGTACTTC
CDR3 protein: CASSDPEEEQYF

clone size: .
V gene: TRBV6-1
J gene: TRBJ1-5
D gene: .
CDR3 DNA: TGTGCCAGCACCGTACAGGGTGTGAGCAATCAGCCCCAGCATTTT
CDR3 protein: CASTVQGVSNQPQHF

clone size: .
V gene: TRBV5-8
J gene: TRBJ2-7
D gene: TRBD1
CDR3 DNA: TGTGCCAGCAGCCGGGACAGCTACGAGCAGTACTTC
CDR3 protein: CASSRDSYEQYF

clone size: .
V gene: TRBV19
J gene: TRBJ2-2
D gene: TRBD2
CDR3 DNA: TGTGCCAGTAGTATAGCGGGAGGTGGTACCGGGGAGCTGTTTTTT
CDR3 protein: CASSIAGGGTGELFF